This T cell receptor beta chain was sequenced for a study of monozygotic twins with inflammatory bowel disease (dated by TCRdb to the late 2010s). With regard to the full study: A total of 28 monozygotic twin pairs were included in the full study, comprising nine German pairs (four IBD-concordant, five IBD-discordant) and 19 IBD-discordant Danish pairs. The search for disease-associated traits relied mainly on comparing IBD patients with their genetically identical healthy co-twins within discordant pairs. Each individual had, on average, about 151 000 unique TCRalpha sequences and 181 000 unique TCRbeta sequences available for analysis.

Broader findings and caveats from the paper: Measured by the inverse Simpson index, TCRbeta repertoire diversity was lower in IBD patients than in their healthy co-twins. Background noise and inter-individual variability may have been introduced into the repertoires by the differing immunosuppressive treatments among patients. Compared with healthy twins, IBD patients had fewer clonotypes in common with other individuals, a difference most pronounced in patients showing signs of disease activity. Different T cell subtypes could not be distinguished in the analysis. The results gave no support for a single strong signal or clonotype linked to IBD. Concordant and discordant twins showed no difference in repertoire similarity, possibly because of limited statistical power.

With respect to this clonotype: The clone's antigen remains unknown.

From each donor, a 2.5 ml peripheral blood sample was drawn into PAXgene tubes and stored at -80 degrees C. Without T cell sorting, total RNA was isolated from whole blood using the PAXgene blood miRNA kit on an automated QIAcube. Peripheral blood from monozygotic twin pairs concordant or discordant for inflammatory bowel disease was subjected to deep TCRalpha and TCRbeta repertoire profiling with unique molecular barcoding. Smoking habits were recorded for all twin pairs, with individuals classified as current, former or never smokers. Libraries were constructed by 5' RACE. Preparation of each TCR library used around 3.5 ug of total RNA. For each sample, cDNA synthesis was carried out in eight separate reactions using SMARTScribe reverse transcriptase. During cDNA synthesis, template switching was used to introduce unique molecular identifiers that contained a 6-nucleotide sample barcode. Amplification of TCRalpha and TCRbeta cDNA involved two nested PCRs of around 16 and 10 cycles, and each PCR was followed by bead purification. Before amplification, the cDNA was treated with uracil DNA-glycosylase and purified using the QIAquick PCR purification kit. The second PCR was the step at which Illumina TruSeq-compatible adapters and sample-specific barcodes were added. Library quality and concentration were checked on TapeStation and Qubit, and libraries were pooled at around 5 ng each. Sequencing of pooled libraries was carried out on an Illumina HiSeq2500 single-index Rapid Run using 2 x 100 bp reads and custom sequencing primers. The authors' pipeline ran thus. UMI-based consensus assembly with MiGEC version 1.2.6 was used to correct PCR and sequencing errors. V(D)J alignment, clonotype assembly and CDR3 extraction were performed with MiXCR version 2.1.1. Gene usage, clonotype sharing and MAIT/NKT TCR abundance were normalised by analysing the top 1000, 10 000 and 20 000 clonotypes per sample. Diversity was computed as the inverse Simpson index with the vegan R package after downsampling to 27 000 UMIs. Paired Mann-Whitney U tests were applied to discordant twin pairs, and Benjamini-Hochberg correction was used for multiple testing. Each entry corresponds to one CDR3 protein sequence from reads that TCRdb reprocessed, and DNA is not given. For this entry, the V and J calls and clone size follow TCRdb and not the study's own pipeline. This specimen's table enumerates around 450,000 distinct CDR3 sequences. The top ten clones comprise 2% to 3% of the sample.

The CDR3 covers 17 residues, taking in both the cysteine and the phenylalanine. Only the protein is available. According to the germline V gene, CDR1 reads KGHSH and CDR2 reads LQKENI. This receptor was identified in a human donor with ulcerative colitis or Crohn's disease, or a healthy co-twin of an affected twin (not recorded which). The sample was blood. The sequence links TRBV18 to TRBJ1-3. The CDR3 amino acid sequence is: CASSIRASDSSGNTIYF.